The 27 T cell receptor beta chains in this list originate from one sample, sequenced in a study of T cell repertoires in MIS-A myocarditis. The data were produced by immunoSEQ multiplex PCR, yet TCRdb's version contains in-frame clones alone and is incomplete. The sample contains about 15,000 clones, around two thirds of which appear only once. Sequencing was carried out using left ventricle heart tissue obtained at autopsy. Receptors originate from a man younger than 35 with fulminant myocarditis from multisystem inflammatory syndrome in adults (MIS-A) after COVID-19.

The chain carries TRBV6-1 and TRBJ1-5; 7 bases align to TRBD1. The CDR3 spans 15 residues. Germline-derived CDR1 and CDR2 are MNHNS and SASEGT. V trimming: 2 bases; J trimming: 8 bases; junction bases outside the gene matches: 9. CDR3 coding DNA: TGTGCCAGCAGTGAAAGTGGAGGGGGCATGAAGCCCCAGCATTTT. Translating gives CASSESGGGMKPQHF.

The chain employs TRBV25-1 and TRBJ2-7; no clear D gene. The ends were cut back, 4 bases at V and 6 bases at J, with 22 bases in the middle. Per germline, CDR1 MGHDK and CDR2 SYGVNS. The CDR3 covers 16 residues. CDR3 DNA sequence: TGTGCCAGCAGTGCCTATACGAGTTTTGAGGCTAGCGAGCAGTACTTC. Its protein is CASSAYTSFEASEQYF.

In this sample, this clone turned up once. This chain links TRBV2 with TRBJ2-1; D not certain. The CDR3 has 16 amino acids. V lost 2 bases and J lost 12, with 23 bases in between. The germline V gene encodes CDR1 SNHLY and CDR2 FYNNEI. The CDR3 loop reads CASSERRLVGGIGQFF. The DNA for the CDR3 is TGTGCCAGCAGTGAAAGGCGTCTCGTCGGTGGGATTGGGCAGTTCTTC.

CDR3 in DNA: TGTGCCAGCAGCCCCCCGGGACAGGGGGCGTCTGGAAACACCATATATTTT. The encoded protein is CASSPPGQGASGNTIYF. This chain connects TRBV9 to TRBJ1-3, with TRBD1 matching 12 bases. Unmatched junction bases numbered 6, after V lost 4 bases and J lost 1 base. Germline-derived CDR1 and CDR2 are SGDLS and YYNGEE. This CDR3 spans 17 amino acids. The full variable domain, with the rest looked up from reference TRBV9 and TRBJ1-3, is DSGVTQTPKHLITATGQRVTLRCSPRSGDLSVYWYQQSLDQGLQFLIQYYNGEERAKGNILERFSAQQFPDLHSELNLSSLELGDSALYFCASSPPGQGASGNTIYFGEGSWLTVV.

The chain combines TRBV5-1 with TRBJ2-3; 13 bases agree with TRBD2. V shed 4 bases and J 4 bases; nucleotides not matched to a gene: 6. The V gene's germline CDR1 is SGHRS and CDR2 YFSETQ. The CDR3 totals 16 residues. CDR3 DNA sequence: TGCGCCAGCAGCCCCAGGACTAGCGGGAGCGCAGATACGCAGTATTTT. This translates into CASSPRTSGSADTQYF.

A single count supports this clone. V gene TRBV6-5 combines with J gene TRBJ2-7; maybe TRBD1 (6 bases). Trimming pared 6 bases from V and 12 bases from J, leaving 21 bases between. The CDR3 contains 13 residues. From germline, CDR1 is MNHEY and CDR2 SVGAGI. CDR3 amino acids: CASRGEYRESGYF. The CDR3 DNA follows: TGTGCCAGCAGGGGGGAATACAGGGAATCGGGGTACTTC.

J is TRBJ2-7 and V is TRBV9; 10 nucleotides match TRBD1. The germline V gene has CDR1 SGDLS and CDR2 YYNGEE. After removal of 4 bases from V and 7 bases from J, the junction contained 11 bases not matched to a gene. The CDR3 length is 15 residues. The CDR3 DNA follows: TGTGCCAGCAGCCCCTCCGGGACAGGGGTAGGAGAGCAGTACTTC. Translated: CASSPSGTGVGEQYF.

This rearrangement joins TRBV27 to TRBJ2-7; weak D call: TRBD1 (6 bases). Trimming shortened V by 6 bases and J by 3 bases, and 15 bases separated the two germline ends. This CDR3 spans 14 amino acids. Germline V lookup: CDR1 MNHEY, CDR2 SMNVEV (reference sequence). This CDR3 is CASSRTGTSYEQYF. CDR3 nucleotides: TGTGCCAGCAGCCGAACAGGGACGAGCTACGAGCAGTACTTC.

This clone has a handful of counts. The CDR3: CASSPSGEAPYRYGYTF. The CDR3 coding sequence is TGTGCCAGCAGTCCCTCCGGGGAGGCCCCATACCGATATGGCTACACCTTC. The chain links TRBV6-6 to TRBJ1-2; D call uncertain. There are 17 residues in the CDR3. Germline values: CDR1 MNHNY, CDR2 SVGAGI (reference sequence). V lost 5 bases to trimming and J lost 5 bases, with 24 bases between them.

The V call is TRBV6-6, the J call TRBJ1-1; D not resolved. Trimming took off 2 bases at V and 1 base at J, with 5 bases between the two ends. CDR1 and CDR2 (germline): MNHNY, SVGAGI (reference sequence). The CDR3 runs 13 residues. CDR3 nucleotide sequence: TGTGCCAGCAGTTACGAGGGGAACACTGAAGCTTTCTTT. Residues: CASSYEGNTEAFF.

This chain uses TRBV19 with TRBJ1-2; 7 nucleotides agree with TRBD1. In germline, CDR1 is LNHDA, CDR2 SQIVND (reference sequence). J gave up 4 bases and V 4 bases, and 9 bases lay outside the gene matches. This CDR3 comprises 15 residues. The CDR3 DNA follows: TGTGCCAGTAGTACCACGGACAGGCTAATCTATGGCTACACCTTC. It translates to CASSTTDRLIYGYTF.

The chain is built from TRBV12-3 or TRBV12-4 and TRBJ2-5; 11 nucleotides match TRBD2. The CDR3 extends over 13 amino acids. J lost 3 bases, V lost 8 bases, and 2 bases had no gene match. The CDR3 loop reads CASLLAGEETQYF. For the CDR3, the DNA is TGTGCCAGCCTACTAGCGGGGGAAGAGACCCAGTACTTC.

This chain connects TRBV2 to TRBJ2-7, with D perhaps TRBD1 or TRBD2 (5 bases each). V gave up 4 bases and J gave up 5 bases, with 15 bases separating them. Germline lookup yields CDR1 SNHLY and CDR2 FYNNEI. This CDR3 has 14 residues. DNA of the CDR3: TGTGCCAGCAGTGGGGTCAGGGTCGGGAACGAGCAGTACTTC. Translation: CASSGVRVGNEQYF.

J is TRBJ2-7 and V is TRBV5-8, with D tentatively TRBD1 (5 bases). The CDR3 has 13 amino acids. Trimming cost V 6 bases and J 2 bases, with 12 bases left between them. Germline V gene lookup returns CDR1 SGHTS and CDR2 YDEGEE. The CDR3 loop is CASTLSTAYEQYF. The CDR3 nucleotides read TGTGCCAGCACCCTTTCGACAGCCTACGAGCAGTACTTC.

V usage is TRBV7-9 and J usage is TRBJ2-3; 9 nucleotides agree with TRBD2. The junction had 5 bases not matched to a gene; V was cut back by 8 bases and J by 2 bases. Per germline, CDR1 SEHNR and CDR2 FQNEAQ (reference sequence). There are 14 residues in the CDR3. This CDR3 reads CASGPSGNTDTQYF. In DNA form, the CDR3 reads TGTGCCAGCGGCCCTAGCGGGAACACAGATACGCAGTATTTT.

This clone was counted once. The chain employs TRBV19 and TRBJ2-2; D is possibly TRBD1 (5 bases). V was clipped by 3 bases and J by 4 bases, with 12 bases between them. Germline CDR1 LNHDA, CDR2 SQIVND (reference sequence). The CDR3 is 15 residues long. CDR3 in amino acids: CASSIIRTTTGELFF. In DNA, the CDR3 is TGTGCCAGTAGTATTATCCGGACAACCACCGGGGAGCTGTTTTTT.

The chain is built from TRBV28 and TRBJ1-1, with 8 bases lining up with TRBD1. The CDR3 has 12 residues. Germline values: CDR1 MDHEN, CDR2 SYDVKM. J lost 11 bases, V lost 5 bases, and 7 bases had no gene match. The chain's CDR3 is CASSGQGPEAFF. CDR3 in DNA: TGTGCCAGCAGTGGACAGGGCCCGGAGGCTTTCTTT.

This chain joins TRBV5-1 and TRBJ2-7, with D perhaps assigned TRBD1 or TRBD2 (6 bases each). CDR1 is SGHRS and CDR2 is YFSETQ in the germline V gene. There are 14 residues in the CDR3. Trimming took 5 bases from V and 12 from J, leaving 24 bases between them. The CDR3, as DNA: TGCGCCAGCAGTTCCACCCCGGGGGCCCCTGTGCCGTACTTC. Its translation: CASSSTPGAPVPYF. The variable domain in full, with the rest retrieved from reference TRBV5-1 and TRBJ2-7, is KAGVTQTPRYLIKTRGQQVTLSCSPISGHRSVSWYQQTPGQGLQFLFEYFSETQRNKGNFPGRFSGRQFSNSRSEMNVSTLELGDSALYLCASSSTPGAPVPYFGPGTRLTVT.

The V and J genes are TRBV7-9 and TRBJ1-2, with 9 bases lining up with TRBD1. CDR3 length equals 15 residues. The trim removed 2 bases at V and 5 bases at J, leaving 6 bases unmatched. Germline CDR1 is SEHNR and CDR2 is FQNEAQ (reference sequence). The CDR3 DNA reads TGTGCCAGCAGCTTAACAGGGGGCTTGGGGTATGGCTACACCTTC. Residues: CASSLTGGLGYGYTF.

The chain links TRBV7-2 to TRBJ1-1; 7 positions match TRBD1. The ends lost 1 base at V and 6 bases at J; junction bases unmatched: 8. CDR1 is SGHTA, CDR2 FQGNSA, per germline. The CDR3 is 15 residues long. The CDR3 coding sequence is TGTGCCAGCAGCTTAGAGGGGGCCAAGTTGCCTGAAGCTTTCTTT. Translation gives CASSLEGAKLPEAFF. Drawing the rest from reference TRBV7-2 and TRBJ1-1, the complete variable domain is GAGVSQSPSNKVTEKGKDVELRCDPISGHTALYWYRQSLGQGLEFLIYFQGNSAPDKSGLPSDRFSAERTGGSVSTLTIQRTQQEDSAVYLCASSLEGAKLPEAFFGQGTRLTVV.

The chain employs TRBV29-1 and TRBJ1-1; D unresolved. The V and J ends lost 1 base and 0 bases respectively, with 9 bases between them. The CDR3 is made up of 14 amino acids. Germline V CDR1 and CDR2: SQVTM, ANQGSEA. The chain's CDR3 is CSVEVSQMNTEAFF. The CDR3 DNA follows: TGCAGCGTTGAAGTCTCACAAATGAACACTGAAGCTTTCTTT.

The rearrangement links TRBV18 to TRBJ1-6, with a tentative D call TRBD1 (5 bases). CDR3 length: 12 amino acids. Trimming stripped 5 bases from V and 7 bases from J, with 6 bases between. In germline, CDR1 is KGHSH, CDR2 LQKENI. CDR3 bases: TGTGCCAGCTCAGGGGACAATTCACCCCTCCACTTT. This sequence encodes CASSGDNSPLHF.

The genes are TRBV27 and TRBJ2-5; D tentatively reads TRBD1 or TRBD2 (5 bases each). Trimming removed 6 bases from V and 5 bases from J, with 16 bases in between. The CDR3 is made up of 14 amino acids. From germline, CDR1 is MNHEY and CDR2 SMNVEV (reference sequence). The CDR3 spells CASSRDGIWETQYF. The DNA for the CDR3 is TGTGCCAGCAGCCGGGACGGAATCTGGGAGACCCAGTACTTC.

This chain links TRBV2 with TRBJ1-4; TRBD1 might be the D (5 bases). Looked up from germline, CDR1 is SNHLY and CDR2 is FYNNEI. V lost 8 bases and J 7 bases, leaving 23 bases between the germline ends. The CDR3 loop spans 16 amino acids. The CDR3 bases are TGTGCCAGCTGGGGGGGGACTCCGGGCGGCGGTGAAAAACTGTTTTTT. Protein sequence: CASWGGTPGGGEKLFF.

The V gene is TRBV6-1, the J gene TRBJ1-2; D perhaps matches TRBD1 (5 bases). Trimming shortened V by 2 bases and J by 8 bases, and 15 bases separated the two germline ends. The V gene's germline CDR1 is MNHNS and CDR2 SASEGT. This CDR3 has 14 amino acids. DNA for the CDR3: TGTGCCAGCAGTGAAATTCCAGGGTCAGCGGGCTACACCTTC. It codes for CASSEIPGSAGYTF.

In nucleotides, the CDR3 is TGTGCCAGTACCGATGACAGGTGGGGCTCAAGGAATACGCAGTATTTT. Its protein is CASTDDRWGSRNTQYF. The chain links TRBV19 to TRBJ2-3; possibly TRBD1 for D (6 bases). The CDR3 covers 16 residues. Germline V gene lookup returns CDR1 LNHDA and CDR2 SQIVND (reference sequence). Trimming took off 7 bases at V and 7 bases at J, with 24 bases between the two ends.

The gene calls are TRBV4-3 and TRBJ1-6, with a tentative D call TRBD1 (5 bases). V was pared by 3 bases and J by 9 bases, with 15 bases between. This CDR3 contains 15 residues. Germline CDR1 is LGHNA and CDR2 is YSLEER. The CDR3, as DNA: TGCGCCAGCAGCCAGGGCCGGGGGGGTGGTTCACCCCTCCACTTT. This translates into CASSQGRGGGSPLHF.